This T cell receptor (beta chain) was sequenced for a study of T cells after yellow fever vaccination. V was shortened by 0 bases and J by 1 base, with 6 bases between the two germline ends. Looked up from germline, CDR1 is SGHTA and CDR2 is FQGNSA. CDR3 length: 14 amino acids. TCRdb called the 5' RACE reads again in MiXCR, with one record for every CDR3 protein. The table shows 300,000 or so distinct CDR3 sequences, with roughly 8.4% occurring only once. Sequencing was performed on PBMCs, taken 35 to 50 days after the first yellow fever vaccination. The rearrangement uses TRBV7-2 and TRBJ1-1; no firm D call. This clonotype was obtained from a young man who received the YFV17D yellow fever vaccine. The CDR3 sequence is CASSLALWNTEAFF. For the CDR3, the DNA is TGTGCCAGCAGCTTAGCGCTGTGGAACACTGAAGCTTTCTTT.